This T cell receptor (beta chain) was retrieved from a study of T cell repertoires in aging, cancer and after chemotherapy. Study outcomes and limitations: In each cancer cohort, median generation probability increased across chemotherapy, suggesting thymic output rebounded. In healthy donors, age-related TCR diversity loss mainly reflected lost richness.

The template was genomic DNA from peripheral blood, not RNA. With V trimmed by 5 bases and J by 9 bases, 10 bases remained unmatched. CDR1 and CDR2 from the germline V gene are GTSNPN and SVGIG (reference sequence). The CDR3 spans 13 residues. Comments on this clonotype: Its antigen is unidentified.

TRB rearrangements spanning V, D and J were amplified using mixed TRB-A/B primers. MiXCR, applied by TCRdb to the multiplex PCR reads, yields one record per CDR3 protein. The sample lists 2,300 or so distinct CDR3 sequences, 50% to 80% occurring once. This rearrangement joins TRBV30 to TRBJ1-3, with TRBD1 identical over 7 bases. The TCR was taken from a human donor with a solid tumor. The material sequenced was blood. The CDR3 DNA is TGTGCCTGGGGGACAGATGTTAGGGGCACCATATATTTT. This gives the protein CAWGTDVRGTIYF.